These 15 T cell receptor beta chains were sequenced from one sample in a study of cytomegalovirus exposure and HLA in healthy donors. TCRdb's table, derived via immunoSEQ multiplex PCR, lists solely in-frame clones and lacks some. Among about 360,000 clones listed, roughly 85% were seen once. Material for sequencing was PBMCs. The receptors come from a woman between 18 and 29 years old in good health and CMV-seronegative.

The sample holds one count of this clone. V usage is TRBV6-1 and J usage is TRBJ1-4; tentative D call: TRBD1 (5 bases). The CDR3 covers 17 residues. V was clipped by 2 bases and J by 4 bases, with 17 bases between them. CDR1 is MNHNS and CDR2 is SASEGT in the germline V gene. DNA of the CDR3: TGTGCCAGCAGTGAACCCCCCGGGCGAGGACATAATGAAAAACTGTTTTTT. This gives the protein CASSEPPGRGHNEKLFF.

This chain joins TRBV7-2 and TRBJ1-4; 7 positions agree with TRBD1. The germline V gene has CDR1 SGHTA and CDR2 FQGNSA. This CDR3 has 15 residues. J gave up 7 bases and V 5 bases, and 10 bases lay outside the gene matches. Here the CDR3 reads CASSSSRGVAEKLFF. The CDR3 DNA follows: TGTGCCAGCAGCAGCAGCAGGGGGGTGGCTGAAAAACTGTTTTTT.

This clone was recorded a few times. The chain couples TRBV28 to TRBJ2-2; possible D gene TRBD2, 5 bases. With 3 bases removed from V and 7 bases from J, the gap between germline ends came to 15 bases. The germline gives CDR1 MDHEN, CDR2 SYDVKM. The CDR3 runs to 15 residues. The CDR3 loop reads CASSLAGSARGELFF. DNA of the CDR3: TGTGCCAGCAGTTTGGCGGGTTCAGCGCGCGGGGAGCTGTTTTTT.

This clone was seen more than once but under ten times. V gene TRBV7-8 combines with J gene TRBJ2-5; D gene ambiguous. V was shortened by 3 bases and J by 6 bases, with 5 bases between the two germline ends. The V gene's germline CDR1 is SGHVS and CDR2 FQNEAQ. CDR3 size: 11 residues. CDR3 protein: CASSFGQTQYF. The CDR3 DNA sequence: TGTGCCAGCAGCTTTGGCCAGACCCAGTACTTC.

The CDR3 protein is CASSQVQDSTDTQYF. CDR3 nucleotides: TGCGCCAGCAGCCAAGTTCAGGATAGCACAGATACGCAGTATTTT. V is TRBV4-1 and J is TRBJ2-3; D uncertain. This CDR3 region has 15 residues. The V and J ends lost 1 base and 0 bases respectively, with 8 bases between them. CDR1 and CDR2 (germline): MGHRA, YSYEKL.

The rearrangement joins TRBV25-1 to TRBJ2-2; weak D call: TRBD2 (5 bases). Germline-derived CDR1 and CDR2 are MGHDK and SYGVNS. This CDR3 has 15 amino acids. V lost 0 bases to trimming and J lost 7 bases, with 12 bases between them. The CDR3 loop is CASSEYKREYGELFF. Written as DNA, the CDR3 is TGTGCCAGCAGTGAATATAAGAGGGAATACGGGGAGCTGTTTTTT.

The rearrangement links TRBV7-2 to TRBJ2-4; 10 nucleotides match TRBD2. Trimming removed 5 bases from V and 0 bases from J; junction bases left unmatched: 7. Germline-derived CDR1 and CDR2 are SGHTA and FQGNSA. There are 17 residues in the CDR3. CDR3 residues: CASSTPGLAEAKNIQYF. The CDR3 bases are TGTGCCAGCAGCACCCCCGGACTAGCGGAAGCCAAAAACATTCAGTACTTC.

The V gene is TRBV5-6, the J gene TRBJ2-5, with D maybe TRBD2 (5 bases). This CDR3 is 12 amino acids long. CDR1 and CDR2 from the germline V gene are SGHDT and YYEEEE. V was clipped by 7 bases and J by 2 bases, with 9 bases between them. CDR3 coding DNA: TGTGCCAGCGGAGGCGAACAAGAGACCCAGTACTTC. Protein product: CASGGEQETQYF.

The genes are TRBV2 and TRBJ2-7; the D gene is possibly TRBD2 (5 bases). There are 15 residues in the CDR3. V gave up 7 bases and J gave up 0 bases, with 16 bases separating them. CDR1 is SNHLY and CDR2 is FYNNEI in the germline V gene. CDR3 sequence (DNA): TGTGCCAGCAAACACGAGAGGGAGAGCTCCTACGAGCAGTACTTC. The encoded protein is CASKHERESSYEQYF. The complete variable domain, with remaining parts taken from reference TRBV2 and TRBJ2-7, reads EPEVTQTPSHQVTQMGQEVILRCVPISNHLYFYWYRQILGQKVEFLVSFYNNEISEKSEIFDDQFSVERPDGSNFTLKIRSTKLEDSAMYFCASKHERESSYEQYFGPGTRLTVT.

The V and J genes are TRBV4-1 and TRBJ2-1; weak D call: TRBD2 (5 bases). V lost 4 bases and J 2 bases, leaving 12 bases between the germline ends. This CDR3 spans 15 amino acids. Germline loops: CDR1 MGHRA, CDR2 YSYEKL. The CDR3 DNA follows: TGCGCCAGCAGCCCGTGGGGAGTTACCTACAATGAGCAGTTCTTC. It yields the protein CASSPWGVTYNEQFF.

The chain couples TRBV28 to TRBJ1-1, with 8 bases fitting TRBD1. V lost 10 bases to trimming and J lost 5 bases; unmatched junction nucleotides: 9. Germline V CDR1 and CDR2: MDHEN, SYDVKM. The CDR3 loop spans 13 amino acids. CDR3 amino acids: CATAPGGLTEAFF. For the CDR3, the DNA is TGTGCCACCGCCCCAGGGGGCCTTACTGAAGCTTTCTTT.

As regards this clone: The identical CDR3 is also encoded by other nucleotide sequences in the sample. The genes are TRBV29-1 and TRBJ1-1; possibly TRBD1 for D (5 bases). CDR1 is SQVTM, CDR2 ANQGSEA, per germline. Trimming stripped 3 bases from V and 8 bases from J, with 19 bases between. The CDR3 totals 14 residues. The chain's CDR3 is CSVELRRADTEAFF. The CDR3 nucleotides read TGCAGCGTTGAGCTGCGCAGGGCGGATACCGAAGCTTTCTTT.

The rearrangement links TRBV27 to TRBJ1-4; no firm D call. CDR1 and CDR2 (germline): MNHEY, SMNVEV (reference sequence). The CDR3 length is 16 residues. The V and J ends lost 6 bases and 5 bases respectively, with 19 bases between them. This CDR3 is CASSSGTSRLNEKLFF. CDR3 DNA: TGTGCCAGCAGCTCAGGAACCAGTAGGCTCAATGAAAAACTGTTTTTT. Full variable domain (outside the CDR3, taken from reference TRBV27 and TRBJ1-4): EAQVTQNPRYLITVTGKKLTVTCSQNMNHEYMSWYRQDPGLGLRQIYYSMNVEVTDKGDVPEGYKVSRKEKRNFPLILESPSPNQTSLYFCASSSGTSRLNEKLFFGSGTQLSVL.

The CDR3 region is CASSSKAGSRPYQETQYF. The CDR3 DNA reads TGCGCCAGCAGTTCTAAAGCGGGCTCACGTCCGTACCAAGAGACCCAGTACTTC. The J gene is TRBJ2-5, the V gene TRBV4-1, with D possibly TRBD2 on 6 matching bases. Germline lookup yields CDR1 MGHRA and CDR2 YSYEKL. This CDR3 comprises 18 residues. The V gene lost 6 bases and the J gene lost 0 bases, with 23 bases spanning the gap.

The chain links TRBV5-6 to TRBJ2-1; 10 bases fit TRBD1. Per the germline V gene, CDR1 is SGHDT and CDR2 is YYEEEE. The CDR3 loop spans 15 amino acids. After removal of 2 bases from V and 6 bases from J, the junction contained 5 bases not matched to a gene. The CDR3 protein is CASSFTGTGANEQFF. CDR3 DNA sequence: TGTGCCAGCAGCTTCACCGGGACAGGGGCCAATGAGCAGTTCTTC.